The 10 T cell receptor beta chains below all came from one sample that was sequenced in a study of blood T cell repertoires in COVID-19. The repertoire was sequenced with immunoSEQ multiplex PCR; TCRdb's copy has only in-frame clones and lacks some. The table has 200,000 to 300,000 clones, 81% seen once. Source material: peripheral blood. These receptors all come from a woman aged 80 or over with acute or convalescent COVID-19.

V gene TRBV19 combines with J gene TRBJ1-6, with D maybe TRBD1 (6 bases). The CDR3 is 14 amino acids. The V gene's germline CDR1 is LNHDA and CDR2 SQIVND (reference sequence). V was pared by 2 bases and J by 5 bases, with 7 bases between. The CDR3 loop is CASSIQGNNSPLHF. CDR3 nucleotide sequence: TGTGCCAGTAGTATACAGGGGAATAATTCACCCCTCCACTTT.

The chain is built from TRBV7-2 and TRBJ1-2; D perhaps matches TRBD1 (5 bases). The CDR3 is 14 residues long. Germline CDR1 SGHTA, CDR2 FQGNSA. Trimming stripped 1 base from V and 4 bases from J, with 10 bases between. CDR3 sequence: CASSLGIQGYGYTF. The CDR3 nucleotides read TGTGCCAGCAGCTTAGGTATTCAGGGCTATGGCTACACCTTC.

The V gene is TRBV5-1, the J gene TRBJ2-3; 7 nucleotides agree with TRBD2. Germline-derived CDR1 and CDR2 are SGHRS and YFSETQ. This CDR3 contains 15 residues. The V and J ends lost 1 base and 3 bases, in that order; junction bases with no gene match: 5. CDR3 in DNA: TGCGCCAGCAGCTTGTCTGGGGGGGAAACAGATACGCAGTATTTT. It encodes CASSLSGGETDTQYF. Combining the CDR3 with reference TRBV5-1 and TRBJ2-3 gives the whole variable domain KAGVTQTPRYLIKTRGQQVTLSCSPISGHRSVSWYQQTPGQGLQFLFEYFSETQRNKGNFPGRFSGRQFSNSRSEMNVSTLELGDSALYLCASSLSGGETDTQYFGPGTRLTVL.

V is TRBV3-1 (or the pseudogene TRBV3-2) and J is TRBJ2-5, with unresolved D. V shed 4 bases and J shed 6 bases, with 15 bases lying between them. Germline assignment: CDR1 LGHDT and CDR2 YNNKEL (reference sequence). The CDR3 totals 14 residues. The CDR3 is CASSPTGSHQTQYF. For the CDR3, the DNA is TGTGCCAGCAGCCCCACCGGGTCTCACCAGACCCAGTACTTC.

The V gene is TRBV5-5, the J gene TRBJ1-5; 8 nucleotides align to TRBD1. Trimming cost V 0 bases and J 5 bases; bases outside gene matches: 7. The CDR3 extends over 16 amino acids. CDR1 and CDR2 from the germline V gene are SGHKS and YYEKEE (reference sequence). CDR3 residues: CASSLGQQGAHQPQHF. In DNA, the CDR3 is TGTGCCAGCAGCTTGGGTCAGCAGGGGGCGCATCAGCCCCAGCATTTT.

This clone was counted only a few times. The chain has TRBV5-4 and TRBJ2-2, with TRBD1 as a possible D gene (6 bases). This CDR3 has 15 residues. V gave up 5 bases and J gave up 6 bases, with 17 bases separating them. The germline V gene has CDR1 SGHNT and CDR2 YYREEE (reference sequence). CDR3 sequence (DNA): TGTGCCAGCAGGTCCACAGGGAGTAGGGCCGGGGAGCTGTTTTTT. It translates to CASRSTGSRAGELFF.

The chain has TRBV5-4 and TRBJ1-1; D gene uncertain. CDR3 size: 11 residues. Between the trimmed V and J ends, which lost 5 bases and 5 bases, there was a span of 7 bases. Looked up from germline, CDR1 is SGHNT and CDR2 is YYREEE (reference sequence). CDR3 sequence reads: CASSTGTEAFF. The CDR3 DNA reads TGTGCCAGCAGTACGGGGACTGAAGCTTTCTTT.

The chain's CDR3 is CASSPGQGGPRLFF. CDR3 bases: TGTGCCAGCTCCCCCGGACAGGGGGGCCCCCGGCTGTTTTTT. The chain has TRBV18 and TRBJ1-4, with 10 bases matching TRBD1. Germline V CDR1 and CDR2: KGHSH, LQKENI. V shed 6 bases, J shed 14 bases, and the junction held 12 bases outside the gene matches. The length of the CDR3 is 14 residues.

CDR3 loop: CASSHRSGTFSYEQYF. The CDR3 DNA reads as TGTGCCAGCAGCCACCGTAGCGGCACCTTTTCCTACGAGCAGTACTTC. The V and J genes are TRBV14 and TRBJ2-7; D is possibly TRBD2 (6 bases). V was shortened by 3 bases and J by 1 base, with 16 bases between the two germline ends. The CDR3 has 16 residues. The germline V gene has CDR1 SGHDN and CDR2 FVKESK.

The chain joins TRBV7-2 to TRBJ2-2; 9 bases map to TRBD2. Looked up from germline, CDR1 is SGHTA and CDR2 is FQGNSA. CDR3 length: 15 amino acids. J lost 6 bases, V lost 6 bases, and 8 bases had no gene match. CDR3 DNA: TGTGCCAGCAGTCCCAGCGGGGGGAGGTCCGGGGAGCTGTTTTTT. It yields the protein CASSPSGGRSGELFF.